One and the same sample provided the 13 T cell receptor beta chains below, sequenced in a study of blood T cell repertoires in COVID-19. Profiling relied on immunoSEQ multiplex PCR, and the TCRdb table lists in-frame clones only, not all of them. The data show 300,000 or so clones, roughly nine tenths seen once. The material sequenced was PBMCs or T cells enriched from blood (not recorded which). The origin of the receptors is a woman aged 30 to 39 who had recovered from COVID-19.

The chain uses TRBV5-1 and TRBJ1-3, with D hard to call. CDR1 SGHRS and CDR2 YFSETQ come from the germline V gene. CDR3 length: 16 residues. With 2 bases removed from V and 0 bases from J, the gap between germline ends came to 12 bases. The CDR3 spells CASSLDQPGSGNTIYF. CDR3 sequence (DNA): TGCGCCAGCAGCTTAGACCAGCCAGGCTCTGGAAACACCATATATTTT.

The chain recombines TRBV21-1 with TRBJ2-2; the table's D call TRBD1 went unverified against the DNA. TRBV21-1 is classified as a pseudogene. This CDR3 comprises 16 residues. This chain's CDR3 is CASSKYNRGDTGELFF. CDR3 DNA sequence: TGTGCCAGCAGCAAATATAACAGGGGGGACACCGGGGAGCTGTTTTTT.

This clone turned up a few times. This chain joins TRBV10-1 and TRBJ2-7; 9 bases fit TRBD1. The CDR3 is made up of 17 amino acids. CDR1 is WNHNN, CDR2 SYGVQD, per germline (reference sequence). V trimming: 4 bases; J trimming: 5 bases; junction bases outside the gene matches: 15. CDR3 in DNA: TGCGCCAGCAGTGGGTCGTTACCTGGGACAGGGTCTGACGAGCAGTACTTC. Its protein product is CASSGSLPGTGSDEQYF.

The genes are TRBV15 and TRBJ1-2; 7 bases are shared with TRBD1. With 1 base clipped from V and 4 bases from J, the junction kept 3 bases outside the gene matches. CDR3 length equals 14 residues. Per germline, CDR1 LNHNV and CDR2 YYDKDF (reference sequence). The DNA of the CDR3 is TGTGCCACCAGCAGAGGGGGGACAGTCTATGGCTACACCTTC. Its translation is CATSRGGTVYGYTF.

This chain links TRBV4-1 with TRBJ1-1, with D possibly matching TRBD1 (5 bases). Germline CDR1 and CDR2: MGHRA and YSYEKL. Trimming pared 0 bases from V and 4 bases from J, leaving 12 bases between. The CDR3 has 15 residues. The CDR3 is CASSQDNRQGTEAFF. CDR3 in DNA: TGCGCCAGCAGCCAAGATAACCGGCAGGGCACTGAAGCTTTCTTT.

The gene calls are TRBV7-8 and TRBJ1-1, with a tentative D call TRBD1 (6 bases). This CDR3 has 14 amino acids. Germline V gene data show CDR1 as SGHVS and CDR2 as FQNEAQ. Trimming removed 4 bases at V and 4 bases at J, with 13 bases between. CDR3 nucleotide sequence: TGTGCCAGCAGCTGGCAACAGGGCGCCACTGAAGCTTTCTTT. Amino acids: CASSWQQGATEAFF.

The V gene is TRBV30, the J gene TRBJ1-6, with D tentatively TRBD1 (5 bases). The CDR3 totals 11 residues. The V end was cut by 5 bases, the J end by 10 bases, with 9 bases between. Germline V CDR1 and CDR2: GTSNPN, SVGIG (reference sequence). The CDR3: CAWSGSSPLHF. CDR3 DNA sequence: TGTGCCTGGTCAGGGTCCTCACCCCTCCACTTT.

This chain's CDR3 is CASHGEGPDTQYF. The CDR3 coding sequence is TGTGCCAGTCACGGCGAGGGCCCAGATACGCAGTATTTT. This chain joins TRBV19 and TRBJ2-3, with a weak D call TRBD2 (5 bases). The CDR3 consists of 13 residues. The germline CDR1 and CDR2 sequences are LNHDA and SQIVND (reference sequence). Trimming left V 8 bases short and J 4 bases short, with 13 bases between.

The gene calls are TRBV19 and TRBJ2-1; 12 bases are a match to TRBD2. J gave up 5 bases and V 9 bases, and 8 bases lay outside the gene matches. The CDR3 loop spans 15 amino acids. Germline loops: CDR1 LNHDA, CDR2 SQIVND (reference sequence). CDR3 in DNA: TGTGCCAGCGCCAGGGCTAGCGGGGGGGACAATGAGCAGTTCTTC. Translated: CASARASGGDNEQFF.

The chain is built from TRBV7-9 and TRBJ2-7; D gene unclear. V lost 4 bases, J lost 2 bases, and 9 bases lay in between. The CDR3 is made up of 13 amino acids. Germline CDR1 is SEHNR and CDR2 is FQNEAQ (reference sequence). The CDR3: CASSSPPAYEQYF. The CDR3 nucleotides read TGTGCCAGCAGCTCCCCCCCAGCCTACGAGCAGTACTTC.

The chain links TRBV6-2 or TRBV6-3 to TRBJ2-3; the D gene is possibly TRBD2 (5 bases). V was cut by 5 bases and J by 4 bases, with 22 bases left in between. CDR1 is MNHEY, CDR2 SVGEGT, per germline. This CDR3 is 17 amino acids long. DNA of the CDR3: TGTGCCAGCAGTCATATAAAGGGTCCGGGAACGGCAGATACGCAGTATTTT. It encodes CASSHIKGPGTADTQYF.

The rearrangement uses TRBV5-6 and TRBJ1-1; D might be TRBD1 (5 bases). The CDR3 contains 16 residues. V gave up 0 bases and J gave up 0 bases, with 12 bases separating them. Germline CDR1 is SGHDT and CDR2 is YYEEEE. The CDR3 spells CASSLVGGSMNTEAFF. The CDR3 region has the DNA TGTGCCAGCAGCTTGGTGGGGGGGTCTATGAACACTGAAGCTTTCTTT.

The J gene is TRBJ1-2, the V gene TRBV18, with TRBD1 matching over 10 bases. The CDR3 spans 17 residues. V was clipped by 3 bases and J by 8 bases; unmatched bases: 15. CDR1 and CDR2 from the germline V gene are KGHSH and LQKENI. DNA of the CDR3: TGTGCCAGCTCACCCCCCCTCGGGACAGGGGATCCTTTAGGCTACACCTTC. Its translation: CASSPPLGTGDPLGYTF.